This TCR beta chain was obtained from a study of T cells in localized non-small cell lung cancer (dated by TCRdb to 2019 to 2021). Broadly, across the study: T cell repertoires of hundreds of early-stage NSCLC patients were analyzed, with tumors being compared against uninvolved tumor-adjacent lungs. A mean age of roughly 66 years was recorded for the NSCLC patients, of whom under 150 were male and 95 to 110 were female. All 220 or so NSCLC patients in the cohort were treatment-naive and had localized lung tumors that were resected. Study-wide conclusions, independent of this receptor: Uninvolved tumor-adjacent lung showed the highest T cell clonality, higher than tumor, which suggests more focused antigenic responses in the adjacent lung. Because multi-region tumor sequencing was not performed, intratumor heterogeneity could not be ruled out. Longer overall survival was associated with higher T cell density in blood, whereas shorter survival was associated with higher clonality in adjacent lung. Because the study design was exploratory, TCR variables were selected using unadjusted p-values without false-discovery rate correction. A median of 57 of the top 100 tumor clones turned up in the paired uninvolved adjacent lung, and roughly 30 of those clones also ranked among the top 100 of that same adjacent lung.

At diagnosis, tumor, uninvolved tumor-adjacent lung and peripheral blood were collected and then preserved as a mix of FFPE and fresh-frozen material. For TCR repertoire profiling, blood samples were analyzed as peripheral blood mononuclear cells. Between the V and J ends, shortened by 0 bases and 2 bases respectively, the junction contains 7 bases. From its cysteine to its phenylalanine, the CDR3 spans 15 amino acids. Only CDR3 DNA is held: 45 bases, read in frame from base 1. From a lookup of the germline V gene, CDR1 and CDR2 are SNHLY and FYNNEI. About this clone itself: There is no known antigen for this receptor. The input lacks base qualities; no much larger clone sits a single base away.

TCR beta CDR3 regions were sequenced from DNA using the immunoSEQ Assay. In the paper's pipeline: T cell density was computed as TCR beta template counts normalized to usable DNA estimated by amplifying housekeeping genes. The preseqR package was used to estimate richness by extrapolating to 400,000 templates for PBMC samples and to 120,000 templates for tissue samples. Clonality was defined by subtracting Pielou's evenness from one. Tissue-enriched TCRs were identified by differential abundance testing using productive amino-acid clonotypes, minimum total count 5 and alpha 0.1. The Jaccard Index and the Morisita Overlap Index were used to measure repertoire overlap between compartments. GLIPH grouped TCR beta CDR3s together with public tetramer-defined viral CDR3s, and a viral motif had to include at least three viral sequences and also show V-gene enrichment. As stored in TCRdb, this immuneACCESS dataset retains in-frame rearrangements with V and J assigned. A fraction of the clones does not appear; measured against another copy, unresolved V genes explain less than half of the discrepancy, and the remainder lacks a known reason. For V, J and clone size, that table is used; D and trimming come from the DNA. The sample table lists around 50,000 clones, approximately 90% of them with a count of one. 5.2% of the sample is in the top ten clones.

The specimen comprised peripheral blood, sampled before any cancer treatment. This chain is built from TRBV2 and TRBJ1-4, with the D gene not confidently named. The receptor's source is a woman between 35 and 75 years old with stage I lung adenocarcinoma. This receptor carries the CDR3 CASSEAYGTNEKLFF. The sequence in DNA is TGTGCCAGCAGTGAAGCGTATGGGACTAATGAAAAACTGTTTTTT.